This T cell receptor beta chain is from a study of cytomegalovirus exposure and HLA in healthy donors. V was cut by 4 bases and J by 5 bases, with 11 bases left in between. This CDR3 contains 14 residues. CDR1 is SGHDN, CDR2 FVKESK, per germline. Data came from immunoSEQ multiplex PCR; TCRdb stores just in-frame clones and leaves some out. The profile shows 65,000 to 85,000 clones, 95% of them singletons. This clone showed up just once. Sequencing was done on a sample of PBMCs. The TCR originated in a woman between 18 and 29 years old in good health and CMV-seronegative. The chain joins TRBV14 to TRBJ2-2; D possibly corresponds to TRBD1 (5 bases). CDR3 coding DNA: TGTGCCAGCAGCCTACAAAAGGGGACCGGGGAGCTGTTTTTT. Protein product: CASSLQKGTGELFF.